This TCR beta chain comes out of a study of Graves' ophthalmopathy and Graves' hyperthyroidism. J gave up 2 bases and V 6 bases, and 5 bases lay outside the gene matches. Germline-derived CDR1 and CDR2 are SEHNR and FQNEAQ (reference sequence). This CDR3 comprises 14 residues. Amplifying from RNA transcripts, the study obtained TCR beta CDR3 regions. Second-round multiplex PCR came after first-round RT-PCR with HTBI primers. From the multiplex PCR reads, TCRdb called clonotypes with MiXCR, one entry per CDR3 protein. The sample includes more than 1,000,000 distinct CDR3 sequences, about 36% of them seen just once. Many counts were recorded for this clonotype.

The sample taken for sequencing was peripheral blood or thyroid tissue (not recorded which). The chain joins TRBV7-9 to TRBJ1-2; 8 bases match TRBD1. The TCR comes from an adult man with Graves' hyperthyroidism. In DNA, the CDR3 is TGTGCCAGCAGGCCCGGACAGGGAAACTATGGCTACACCTTC. This sequence encodes CASRPGQGNYGYTF.